Sequencing of this T cell receptor beta chain was carried out in a study of OX40 agonist ivuxolimab in advanced cancers. Whole-study context: Enrollees could have had prior anti-PD-1, anti-PD-L1 or anti-CTLA-4 therapy, which around 43% had received. One patient with hepatocellular carcinoma and two with cutaneous melanoma, three in all, had partial responses.

CDR3 length: 15 residues. V shed 3 bases and J shed 2 bases, with 14 bases lying between them. Germline V gives CDR1 SGDLS, CDR2 YYNGEE. TCRdb's table, derived via immunoSEQ multiplex PCR, lists solely in-frame clones and lacks some. The sample consists of 75,000 to 95,000 clones, around 89% of them appearing once. Specimen: CD4+ or CD8+ T cells sorted from blood, collected in a trial of the OX40 agonist ivuxolimab. The chain combines TRBV9 with TRBJ1-1; unclear D gene. The TCR was taken from an adult with an advanced solid tumor such as melanoma, head and neck, liver or kidney cancer. CDR3 nucleotides: TGTGCCAGCAGCGGGGAAGGTCCGGTAAACACTGAAGCTTTCTTT. This codes for CASSGEGPVNTEAFF.